The 15 T cell receptor beta chains below all came from one sample that was sequenced in a study of cytomegalovirus exposure and HLA in healthy donors. Researchers ran the PCR with 60 Vbeta and 13 Jbeta primers. The repertoire was sequenced with immunoSEQ multiplex PCR; TCRdb's copy has only in-frame clones and lacks some. The sample comprises 150,000 to 200,000 clones, over 75% of which are singletons, and about 0.5% rests with the top ten. Sequenced sample: PBMCs. Receptor source: a woman aged 45-65 years in good health and CMV-seronegative.

CDR3 protein: CASSLIPVAGGRVTQYF. CDR3 bases: TGTGCCAGCAGTTTAATCCCAGTAGCGGGGGGTAGAGTTACGCAGTATTTT. The chain is built from TRBV27 and TRBJ2-3; TRBD2 matches at 10 bases. V dropped 2 bases and J dropped 8; count of bases not matched to a gene: 13. This CDR3 region has 17 residues. CDR1 and CDR2 (germline): MNHEY, SMNVEV (reference sequence).

The V call is TRBV27, the J call TRBJ2-1; TRBD2 agrees at 12 bases. From germline, CDR1 is MNHEY and CDR2 SMNVEV (reference sequence). V trimming: 6 bases; J trimming: 4 bases; junction bases outside the gene matches: 4. The CDR3 runs 15 residues. The CDR3 spells CASRLAGGLYNEQFF. The CDR3 DNA follows: TGTGCCAGCAGGCTAGCGGGGGGGCTGTACAATGAGCAGTTCTTC.

This clone was recorded once. This chain joins TRBV19 and TRBJ2-7; TRBD2 aligns across 14 bases. Trimming took 3 bases from V and 3 from J; bases not matched to a gene: 1. CDR1 is LNHDA, CDR2 SQIVND, per germline (reference sequence). The CDR3 contains 15 residues. CDR3 DNA: TGTGCCAGTAGTATGGGACTAGCGGGGGACTACGAGCAGTACTTC. This gives the protein CASSMGLAGDYEQYF.

CDR3 sequence reads: CALWEAAGEKLFF. CDR3 DNA sequence: TGTGCCCTTTGGGAGGCCGCGGGGGAAAAACTGTTTTTT. The chain is built from TRBV7-9 and TRBJ1-4; D is unresolved. The CDR3 length is 13 residues. Trimming shortened V by 11 bases and J by 8 bases, and 18 bases separated the two germline ends. Looked up from germline, CDR1 is SEHNR and CDR2 is FQNEAQ (reference sequence).

The chain employs TRBV5-1 and TRBJ1-2, with a possible D match to TRBD1 (5 bases). CDR3 size: 14 residues. V lost 0 bases and J lost 8, with 14 bases in between. From germline, CDR1 is SGHRS and CDR2 YFSETQ. For the CDR3, the DNA is TGCGCCAGCAGCTTGGAGGCCAGGGCGGGAGGCTACACCTTC. It is translated as CASSLEARAGGYTF.

The chain employs TRBV30 and TRBJ1-2; D call uncertain. Looked up from germline, CDR1 is GTSNPN and CDR2 is SVGIG (reference sequence). This CDR3 region has 13 residues. V was cut by 0 bases and J by 4 bases, with 9 bases left in between. The CDR3 sequence: CAWSVEGIYGYTF. CDR3 sequence (DNA): TGTGCCTGGAGTGTGGAGGGTATCTATGGCTACACCTTC.

Here the CDR3 DNA reads TGTGCCAGCAGCGTGGACGGGGGTCCTGGCTACACCTTC. It yields the protein CASSVDGGPGYTF. The V and J genes are TRBV5-6 and TRBJ1-2; possible D gene TRBD1, 5 bases. From germline, CDR1 is SGHDT and CDR2 YYEEEE. This CDR3 comprises 13 residues. Trimming removed 4 bases from V and 7 bases from J, with 14 bases in between.

The J gene is TRBJ1-1, the V gene TRBV19; D is perhaps TRBD1 (6 bases). The CDR3 spans 14 residues. Trimming left V 6 bases short and J 4 bases short, with 15 bases between. Germline assignment: CDR1 LNHDA and CDR2 SQIVND (reference sequence). Written as DNA, the CDR3 is TGTGCCAGTAGACTGGGCAGGGGACCCACTGAAGCTTTCTTT. Translating gives CASRLGRGPTEAFF.

The V gene is TRBV7-3, the J gene TRBJ1-3; D is ambiguous. V lost 1 base and J lost 2, with 9 bases in between. This CDR3 region has 15 residues. Germline lookup yields CDR1 SGHTA and CDR2 FQGTGA. The CDR3 DNA reads TGTGCCAGCAGCTTAAGAAGCGATCCTGGAAACACCATATATTTT. This translates into CASSLRSDPGNTIYF.

This chain connects TRBV7-9 to TRBJ1-4, with 7 positions matching TRBD1. The CDR3 extends over 13 amino acids. CDR1 is SEHNR and CDR2 is FQNEAQ in the germline V gene (reference sequence). Trimming cost V 6 bases and J 5 bases; bases outside gene matches: 3. The CDR3 spells CASSRGQNEKLFF. CDR3 coding DNA: TGTGCCAGCAGTCGGGGACAGAATGAAAAACTGTTTTTT.

This sequence joins TRBV28 and TRBJ2-7, with D tentatively TRBD1 (5 bases). Deletions cut 3 bases from V and 6 bases from J, with 12 bases between. The germline V gene encodes CDR1 MDHEN and CDR2 SYDVKM. This CDR3 is built from 13 residues. The CDR3 coding sequence is TGTGCCAGCAGTTTCCACAGGTACCCCGAGCAGTACTTC. Amino acids: CASSFHRYPEQYF.

This clone was seen a handful of times. V and J are TRBV12-5 and TRBJ1-2; D remains unclear. Trimming took 5 bases from V and 8 from J, leaving 18 bases between them. The CDR3 consists of 14 residues. CDR1 is LGHNT and CDR2 is FRNRAP in the germline V gene. The CDR3 nucleotides read TGTGCTAGTGGTACCCCGGGGTTGGGTAAGGGCTACACCTTC. Its protein product is CASGTPGLGKGYTF.

The rearrangement links TRBV9 to TRBJ2-3; TRBD2 matches at 8 bases. The CDR3 is 16 amino acids. The ends lost 4 bases at V and 5 bases at J; junction bases unmatched: 12. Germline V gene sequence: CDR1 SGDLS, CDR2 YYNGEE. CDR3 region: CASSFGGAGEIDTQYF. The CDR3 DNA sequence: TGTGCCAGCAGCTTTGGGGGAGCGGGAGAAATAGATACGCAGTATTTT.

The CDR3 loop reads CASGPRVAFF. Written as DNA, the CDR3 is TGTGCCAGCGGGCCTCGAGTAGCTTTCTTT. The rearrangement uses TRBV28 and TRBJ1-1; no reliable D call. Germline CDR1 and CDR2: MDHEN and SYDVKM. V lost 8 bases and J lost 10, with 11 bases in between. The CDR3 covers 10 residues.

The gene calls are TRBV9 and TRBJ1-1; a weak D match, TRBD1 (5 bases). The ends were cut back, 5 bases at V and 5 bases at J, with 16 bases in the middle. There are 14 residues in the CDR3. Per the germline V gene, CDR1 is SGDLS and CDR2 is YYNGEE. CDR3: CASRGGGAGTEAFF. For the CDR3, the DNA is TGTGCCAGCAGAGGCGGCGGGGCGGGGACTGAAGCTTTCTTT.